Sequencing of this T cell receptor (beta chain) was carried out in a study of Ad26.COV2.S vaccination and SARS-CoV-2 variants. Study-wide findings and caveats: Spike-specific TCR breadth in vaccine recipients exceeded that seen in placebo recipients.

CDR1 ENHRY and CDR2 SYGVKD come from the germline V gene. V shed 2 bases, J shed 5 bases, and the junction held 2 bases outside the gene matches. This CDR3 comprises 13 residues. Assay: immunoSEQ multiplex PCR; the TCRdb copy retains only in-frame clones and omits some. Of 240,000 or so clones listed, around 87% are singletons. Comment on this clone: The antigen is unknown.

Stated treatment: around 19 received Ad26.COV2.S at low or high dose, single or two shots; about 5 received placebo; per-sample allocation not given. After the first vaccine or placebo injection, samples were drawn on day 63. An 18-55-year-old adult in Boston served as donor. The material was peripheral blood, obtained in a trial of Ad26.COV2.S vaccine versus placebo. The source is a person between 18 and 65 years old who received the Ad26.COV2.S COVID-19 vaccine or a placebo. This rearrangement joins TRBV10-3 to TRBJ1-1; TRBD1 matches at 7 bases. The CDR3: CAISEQGGTEAFF. The DNA for the CDR3 is TGTGCCATCAGTGAGCAGGGGGGGACTGAAGCTTTCTTT.